This T cell receptor beta chain derives from a study of vaccination and CD4 T cells after COVID-19. Overall study findings and caveats: Researchers looked at relatively few convalescent patients and had no early post-infection timepoints.

Via MiXCR, TCRdb re-called the PCR reads, giving one row per CDR3 protein. The table records 35,000 to 45,000 distinct CDR3 sequences, around 33% of them present only once. As for time point: late sampling 161 to 241 days after vaccination in a few convalescent patients. Turning to this clonotype: Antigen: not known.

V was shortened by 4 bases and J by 6 bases, with 9 bases between the two germline ends. Germline CDR1 reads MNHNS; CDR2 reads SASEGT. The CDR3 contains 12 residues. The clonotype originates from a human donor who had recovered from COVID-19. The sample here was CD4+ T cells from blood, taken about 7 months after SARS-CoV-2 vaccination. J is TRBJ1-1 and V is TRBV6-1; D is undetermined. Here the CDR3 DNA reads TGTGCCAGCAGTGTCCCAGGACCTGAAGCTTTCTTT. The encoded protein is CASSVPGPEAFF.